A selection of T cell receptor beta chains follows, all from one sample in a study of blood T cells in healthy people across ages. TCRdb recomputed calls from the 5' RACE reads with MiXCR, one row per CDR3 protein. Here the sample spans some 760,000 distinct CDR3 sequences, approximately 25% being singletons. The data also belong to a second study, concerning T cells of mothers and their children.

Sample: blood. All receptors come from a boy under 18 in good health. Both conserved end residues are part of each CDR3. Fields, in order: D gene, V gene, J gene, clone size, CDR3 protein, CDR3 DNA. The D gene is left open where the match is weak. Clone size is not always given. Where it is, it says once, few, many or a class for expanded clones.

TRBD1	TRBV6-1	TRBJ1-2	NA	CAGTSYEAGGFNYGYTF	TGTGCCGGCACCAGCTATGAAGCAGGGGGATTTAACTATGGCTACACCTTC
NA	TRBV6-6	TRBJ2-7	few	CASSPVAHYEQYF	TGTGCCAGCAGCCCCGTCGCCCACTACGAGCAGTACTTC
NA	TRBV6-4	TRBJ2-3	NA	CASSDSGGGTDTQYF	TGTGCCAGCAGTGACTCAGGGGGAGGCACAGATACGCAGTATTTT
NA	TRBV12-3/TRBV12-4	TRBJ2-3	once	CASSPRWRADTQYF	TGTGCCAGCAGTCCAAGATGGAGAGCAGATACGCAGTATTTT
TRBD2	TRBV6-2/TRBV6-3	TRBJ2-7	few	CASSYEAGGTYEQYF	TGTGCCAGCAGTTACGAGGCGGGAGGGACCTACGAGCAGTACTTC
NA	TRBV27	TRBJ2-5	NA	CAGSFLQRMETQYF	TGTGCCGGCAGTTTCTTACAGAGAATGGAGACCCAGTACTTC
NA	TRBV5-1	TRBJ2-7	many	CASSLERGSYEQYF	TGCGCCAGCAGCTTGGAACGAGGATCCTACGAGCAGTACTTC
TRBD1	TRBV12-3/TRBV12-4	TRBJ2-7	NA	CASSFVTGGEQYF	TGTGCCAGCAGTTTCGTGACAGGGGGCGAGCAGTACTTC
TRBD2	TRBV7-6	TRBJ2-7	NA	CASSDTSEGRDEQYF	TGTGCCAGCAGCGATACTAGCGAAGGGAGAGACGAGCAGTACTTC
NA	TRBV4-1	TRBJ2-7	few	CASSQIGYEQYF	TGCGCCAGCAGCCAGATTGGGTACGAGCAGTACTTC
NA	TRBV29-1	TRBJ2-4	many	CSGTGLAKNIQYF	TGCAGCGGAACAGGGCTAGCCAAAAACATTCAGTACTTC
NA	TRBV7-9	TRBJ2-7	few	CASSLSFQGTSYEQYF	TGTGCCAGCAGTTTATCTTTCCAGGGAACCTCCTACGAGCAGTACTTC
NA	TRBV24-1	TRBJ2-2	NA	CATSALGGEDTGELFF	TGTGCCACCAGTGCCCTGGGGGGAGAGGACACCGGGGAGCTGTTTTTT
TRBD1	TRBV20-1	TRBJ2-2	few	CSALQGTGELFF	TGCAGTGCATTACAGGGGACCGGGGAGCTGTTTTTT
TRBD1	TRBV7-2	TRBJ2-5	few	CASSTLTGAETQYF	TGTGCCAGCAGCACCTTAACAGGGGCAGAGACCCAGTACTTC
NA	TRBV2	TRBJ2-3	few	CANGPDTQYF	TGTGCCAACGGGCCAGATACGCAGTATTTT
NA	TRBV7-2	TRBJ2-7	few	CASSSTHEQYF	TGTGCCAGCAGCTCAACCCACGAGCAGTACTTC
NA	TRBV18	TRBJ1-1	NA	CASSPRVSLPNTEAFF	TGTGCCAGCTCACCCAGGGTATCACTACCGAACACTGAAGCTTTCTTT
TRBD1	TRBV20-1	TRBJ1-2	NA	CSATRTGTGAYYGYTF	TGCAGTGCTACTAGGACCGGGACAGGGGCCTACTATGGCTACACCTTC
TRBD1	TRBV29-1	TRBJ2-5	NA	CSVEGGPRGLRETQYF	TGCAGCGTTGAAGGGGGGCCCAGGGGGCTTCGTGAGACCCAGTACTTC
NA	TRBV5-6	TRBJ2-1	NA	CASSFDYSSEQFF	TGTGCCAGCAGCTTCGACTATTCGAGTGAGCAGTTCTTC
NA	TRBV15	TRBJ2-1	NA	CATSQDLLNEQFF	TGTGCCACCAGCCAAGACTTGCTGAATGAGCAGTTCTTC
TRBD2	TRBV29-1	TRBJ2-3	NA	CSVLTGTSDYHRSSTDTQYF	TGCAGCGTCCTCACCGGGACTAGCGATTACCATAGATCTAGCACAGATACGCAGTATTTT
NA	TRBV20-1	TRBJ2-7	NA	CSATGRTYEQYF	TGCAGTGCTACGGGGAGGACCTACGAGCAGTACTTC
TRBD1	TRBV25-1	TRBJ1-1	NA	CASSPGGTAGQVGFF	TGTGCCAGCAGTCCAGGCGGGACAGCGGGCCAAGTGGGTTTCTTT
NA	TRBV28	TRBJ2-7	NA	CASSPPGGANEQYF	TGTGCCAGCAGTCCCCCCGGCGGGGCAAACGAGCAGTACTTC
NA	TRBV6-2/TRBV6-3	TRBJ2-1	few	CASSYNPDQYSYNEQFF	TGTGCCAGCAGTTACAATCCGGACCAATACTCCTACAATGAGCAGTTCTTC
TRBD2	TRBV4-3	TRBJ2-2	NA	CASSQLAGGNTGELFF	TGCGCCAGCAGCCAGCTAGCGGGGGGTAACACCGGGGAGCTGTTTTTT
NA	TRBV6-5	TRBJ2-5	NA	CASSYIGGRTQYF	TGTGCCAGCAGTTATATCGGGGGACGGACCCAGTACTTC